This T cell receptor (beta chain) was retrieved from a study of shared clonotypes between healthy human individuals. Study-wide points: Relative to their counterparts shared across all four donors, non-shared clonotypes exhibited diminished generation probabilities.

Naive CD8 cells lacked CD45RO and underwent positive selection for CCR7, leaving out terminally differentiated effector memory CD45RA+ cells. At a deep level, the assay was run. The authors loaded approximately 220 ng DNA, 30,000 to 35,000 T cell genomes, into sorted-subset replicate PCRs. Using immunoSEQ multiplex PCR, the repertoire was profiled, and TCRdb retains in-frame clones only, with some absent. The repertoire holds millions of clones, with around 93% as singletons. Of note for this clone: The antigen is not known.

This sequence was found in a man aged 18-30 years in good health. Some clones in this sample may be carry-over from other donors' samples. The sequenced material came from naive CD8+ T cells from PBMCs.

CDR3 bases: TGTGCCAGTAGTATACTTGAGAGGACTGAAGCTTTCTTT. Translated, it gives CASSILERTEAFF. This chain links TRBV19 with TRBJ1-1; D is unclear. This CDR3 comprises 13 residues. The V end lost 2 bases, the J end lost 5 bases, and 9 bases lay between the germline ends. CDR1 and CDR2 from the germline V gene are LNHDA and SQIVND (reference sequence).